The 8 T cell receptor beta chains given below trace back to one sample, sequenced in a study of T cell responses to AZD1222 COVID-19 vaccine. Profiled with immunoSEQ multiplex PCR; TCRdb holds only in-frame clones, not every one. The sample holds about 130,000 clones, about 85% seen once. Material: peripheral blood, obtained 28 days after the second AZD1222 dose. Receptors originate from an adult who received the AZD1222 COVID-19 vaccine.

This rearrangement joins TRBV28 to TRBJ1-1; the D is unclear. With 3 bases removed from V and 11 bases from J, the gap between germline ends came to 16 bases. The CDR3 contains 13 residues. Germline V gene lookup returns CDR1 MDHEN and CDR2 SYDVKM. The CDR3 coding sequence is TGTGCCAGCAGTTTGGGGTACTCCGGGAGCGCTTTCTTT. It encodes CASSLGYSGSAFF.

This sequence joins TRBV15 and TRBJ2-7; weak D call: TRBD1 (6 bases). The CDR3 is made up of 14 amino acids. The germline gives CDR1 LNHNV, CDR2 YYDKDF (reference sequence). V lost 6 bases to trimming and J lost 3 bases, with 15 bases between them. The CDR3 DNA is TGTGCCACCAGTCACGAGGGGGTGGGCTACGAGCAGTACTTC. Protein: CATSHEGVGYEQYF. Variable domain in full (rest from reference TRBV15 and TRBJ2-7): DAMVIQNPRYQVTQFGKPVTLSCSQTLNHNVMYWYQQKSSQAPKLLFHYYDKDFNNEADTPDNFQSRRPNTSFCFLDIRSPGLGDTAMYLCATSHEGVGYEQYFGPGTRLTVT.

The J gene is TRBJ1-1, the V gene TRBV7-3, with D perhaps matching TRBD1 (5 bases). The CDR3 has 13 amino acids. Trimming left V 5 bases short and J 11 bases short, with 18 bases between. Germline V gene data show CDR1 as SGHTA and CDR2 as FQGTGA. The CDR3 sequence is CASSRDSPGIAFF. Here the CDR3 DNA reads TGTGCCAGCAGCAGAGACTCCCCAGGGATTGCTTTCTTT.

V usage is TRBV11-2 and J usage is TRBJ2-1, with TRBD1 identical over 9 bases. Germline values: CDR1 SGHAT, CDR2 FQNNGV. There are 15 residues in the CDR3. V dropped 2 bases and J dropped 4; count of bases not matched to a gene: 3. The CDR3, as DNA: TGTGCCAGCAGCTTAAGTGGACAGGGGTACAATGAGCAGTTCTTC. Translating gives CASSLSGQGYNEQFF.

V gene TRBV18 combines with J gene TRBJ2-1; 7 bases map to TRBD2. CDR3 length: 13 residues. Germline lookup yields CDR1 KGHSH and CDR2 LQKENI. The trim removed 3 bases at V and 7 bases at J, leaving 3 bases unmatched. CDR3 DNA: TGTGCCAGCTCACCCCAGGGAGGGAATGAGCAGTTCTTC. Protein product: CASSPQGGNEQFF.

J is TRBJ1-6 and V is TRBV4-3; TRBD1 matches 8 bases. V trimming: 0 bases; J trimming: 10 bases; junction bases outside the gene matches: 5. Germline loops: CDR1 LGHNA, CDR2 YSLEER. The CDR3 sequence is 15 residues long. CDR3 protein: CASSQEGQGRSPLHF. The DNA for the CDR3 is TGCGCCAGCAGCCAAGAAGGACAGGGCCGGTCACCCCTCCACTTT.

This chain joins TRBV7-3 and TRBJ2-5; 8 bases match TRBD2. The CDR3 consists of 13 residues. Germline CDR1 is SGHTA and CDR2 is FQGTGA. The J segment lost 4 bases and the V segment lost 5 bases, leaving 3 bases of the junction unmatched. The CDR3 coding sequence is TGTGCCAGCAGCCCGGGGGGGGTAGAGACCCAGTACTTC. Residues: CASSPGGVETQYF.

V gene TRBV10-1 combines with J gene TRBJ1-2; D remains unclear. Deletions cut 6 bases from V and 0 bases from J, with 11 bases between. The length of the CDR3 is 14 residues. Germline V gene lookup returns CDR1 WNHNN and CDR2 SYGVQD (reference sequence). CDR3 sequence (DNA): TGCGCCAGCAGAACAGAGCCTACTAACTATGGCTACACCTTC. This gives the protein CASRTEPTNYGYTF.